The present T cell receptor (beta chain) was sequenced within a study of cytomegalovirus exposure and HLA in healthy donors. Broader study findings: There was a cluster of highly shared sequence variants that was likely a sequencing artifact. HLA alleles were associated with 16,951 TCR beta sequences in a later analysis at 0.05 false discovery rate.

Germline V gene lookup returns CDR1 MNHEY and CDR2 SVGAGI. The CDR3 extends over 14 amino acids. Trimming stripped 0 bases from V and 6 bases from J, with 9 bases between. In regard to this clone: The antigen is not known.

Amplification used 60 Vbeta primers and 13 Jbeta primers. The table came from immunoSEQ multiplex PCR; TCRdb's copy has only in-frame clones and leaves some out. This sample contains around 40,000 clones. This receptor was identified in a human donor in good health. Sequenced material: PBMCs. This chain connects TRBV6-5 to TRBJ2-1; D remains unclear. The CDR3 reads CASSYSIVLNEQFF. The CDR3 coding sequence is TGTGCCAGCAGTTACTCTATTGTCCTCAATGAGCAGTTCTTC.